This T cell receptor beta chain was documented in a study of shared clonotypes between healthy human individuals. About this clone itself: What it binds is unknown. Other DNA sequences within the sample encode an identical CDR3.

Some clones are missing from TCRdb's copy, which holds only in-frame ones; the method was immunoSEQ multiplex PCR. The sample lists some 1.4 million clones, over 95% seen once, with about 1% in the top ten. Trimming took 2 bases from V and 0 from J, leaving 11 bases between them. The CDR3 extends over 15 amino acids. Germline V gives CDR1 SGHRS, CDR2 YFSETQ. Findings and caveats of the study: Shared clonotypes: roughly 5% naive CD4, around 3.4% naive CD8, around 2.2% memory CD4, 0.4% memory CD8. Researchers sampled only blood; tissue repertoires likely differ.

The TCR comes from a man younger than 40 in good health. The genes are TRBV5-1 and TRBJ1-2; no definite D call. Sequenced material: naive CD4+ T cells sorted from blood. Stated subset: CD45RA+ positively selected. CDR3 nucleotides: TGCGCCAGCAGCTTAGCGAGTGGGTCTAACTATGGCTACACCTTC. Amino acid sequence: CASSLASGSNYGYTF.